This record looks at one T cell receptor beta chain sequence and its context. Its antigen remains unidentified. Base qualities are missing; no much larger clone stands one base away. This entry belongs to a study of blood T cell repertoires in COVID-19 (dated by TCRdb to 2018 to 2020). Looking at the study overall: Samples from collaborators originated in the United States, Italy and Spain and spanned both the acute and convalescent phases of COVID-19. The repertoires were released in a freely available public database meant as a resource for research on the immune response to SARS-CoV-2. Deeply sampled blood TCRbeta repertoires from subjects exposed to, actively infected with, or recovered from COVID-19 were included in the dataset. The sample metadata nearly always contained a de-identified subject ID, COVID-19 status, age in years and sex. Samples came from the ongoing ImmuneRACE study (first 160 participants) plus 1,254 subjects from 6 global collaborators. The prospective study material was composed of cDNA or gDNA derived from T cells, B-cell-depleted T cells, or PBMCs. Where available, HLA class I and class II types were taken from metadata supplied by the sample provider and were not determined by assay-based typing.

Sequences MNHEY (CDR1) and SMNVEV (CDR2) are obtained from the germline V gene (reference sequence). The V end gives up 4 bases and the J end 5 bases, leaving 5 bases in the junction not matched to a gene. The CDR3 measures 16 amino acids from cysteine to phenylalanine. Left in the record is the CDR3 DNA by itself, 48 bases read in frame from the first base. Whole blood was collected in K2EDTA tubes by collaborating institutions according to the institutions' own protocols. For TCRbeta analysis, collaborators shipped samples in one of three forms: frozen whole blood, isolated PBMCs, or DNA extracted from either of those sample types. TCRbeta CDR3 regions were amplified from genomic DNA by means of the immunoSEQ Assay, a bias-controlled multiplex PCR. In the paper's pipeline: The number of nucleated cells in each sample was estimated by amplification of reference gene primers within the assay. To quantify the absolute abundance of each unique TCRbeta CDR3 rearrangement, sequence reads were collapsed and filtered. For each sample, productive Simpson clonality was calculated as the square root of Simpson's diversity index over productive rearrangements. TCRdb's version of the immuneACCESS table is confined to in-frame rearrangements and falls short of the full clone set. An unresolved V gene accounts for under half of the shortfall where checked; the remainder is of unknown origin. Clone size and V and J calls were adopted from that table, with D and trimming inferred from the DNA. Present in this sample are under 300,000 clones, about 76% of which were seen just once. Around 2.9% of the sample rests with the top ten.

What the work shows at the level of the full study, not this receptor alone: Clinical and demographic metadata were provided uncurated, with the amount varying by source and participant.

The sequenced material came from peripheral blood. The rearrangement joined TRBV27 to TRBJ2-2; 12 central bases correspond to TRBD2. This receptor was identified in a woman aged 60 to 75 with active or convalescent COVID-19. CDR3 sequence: CASSWGLAGPTGELFF. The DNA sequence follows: TGTGCCAGCAGTTGGGGACTAGCGGGTCCTACCGGGGAGCTGTTTTTT.